This T cell receptor (beta chain) was sequenced during a study of control samples from healthy donors and cancer patients. This table comes from immunoSEQ multiplex PCR, and its TCRdb copy is limited to in-frame clones, with some not included. The profile shows 200,000 to 250,000 clones, roughly 94% of them singletons. This CDR3 has 15 amino acids. Germline V CDR1 and CDR2: MNHEY, SVGAGI. J lost 3 bases, V lost 6 bases, and 6 bases had no gene match. The origin of this receptor is a man aged 50 to 60 in good health. The chain recombines TRBV6-5 with TRBJ1-5, with 9 nucleotides matching TRBD1. The specimen sequenced was blood. DNA of the CDR3: TGTGCCAGCAGAACCCGACAGGGGGACAATCAGCCCCAGCATTTT. Its protein is CASRTRQGDNQPQHF.